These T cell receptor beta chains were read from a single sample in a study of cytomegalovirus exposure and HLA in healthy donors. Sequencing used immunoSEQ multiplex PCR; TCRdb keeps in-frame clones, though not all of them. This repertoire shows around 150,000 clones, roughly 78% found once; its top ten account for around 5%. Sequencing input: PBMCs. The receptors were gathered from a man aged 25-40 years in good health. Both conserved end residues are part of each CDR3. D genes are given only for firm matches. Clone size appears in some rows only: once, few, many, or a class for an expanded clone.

CDR3 DNA: TGTGCCAGCAGTTACCCAGCCGCGGGACGAGGGGAGACCCAGTACTTC; CDR3 protein: CASSYPAAGRGETQYF; D gene: -; V gene: TRBV6-5; J gene: TRBJ2-5; clone size: -; CDR3 length: 16
CDR3 DNA: TGTGCTAGCAGTTCGGGGGTCCTAGGTCAAGAGACCCAGTACTTC; CDR3 protein: CASSSGVLGQETQYF; D gene: -; V gene: TRBV7-7; J gene: TRBJ2-5; clone size: -; CDR3 length: 15
CDR3 DNA: TGTGCCAGCAGTTATGTGAGTGCTAACTATGGCTACACCTTC; CDR3 protein: CASSYVSANYGYTF; D gene: -; V gene: TRBV6-5; J gene: TRBJ1-2; clone size: -; CDR3 length: 14
CDR3 DNA: TGTGCCAGCAGGCGGACTAGCGGGAGATATGAGCAGTTCTTC; CDR3 protein: CASRRTSGRYEQFF; D gene: TRBD2; V gene: TRBV13; J gene: TRBJ2-1; clone size: -; CDR3 length: 14
CDR3 DNA: TGTGCCAGCAGTTACCGGGACTCTGGAAACACCATATATTTT; CDR3 protein: CASSYRDSGNTIYF; D gene: -; V gene: TRBV6-6; J gene: TRBJ1-3; clone size: -; CDR3 length: 14
CDR3 DNA: TGTGCCAGCAGTTCGGACTACAGGGGGACGGTAAAGCAGTACTTC; CDR3 protein: CASSSDYRGTVKQYF; D gene: TRBD1; V gene: TRBV27; J gene: TRBJ2-7; clone size: -; CDR3 length: 15
CDR3 DNA: TGCGCCAGCAGCCCCCTCGAGGTAGCGGGATTCAATGAGCAGTTCTTC; CDR3 protein: CASSPLEVAGFNEQFF; D gene: TRBD2; V gene: TRBV4-1; J gene: TRBJ2-1; clone size: -; CDR3 length: 16
CDR3 DNA: TGTGCCAGCAGTACCCGGGACACTGAAAAACTGTTTTTT; CDR3 protein: CASSTRDTEKLFF; D gene: -; V gene: TRBV6-6; J gene: TRBJ1-4; clone size: few; CDR3 length: 13
CDR3 DNA: TGCAGCGTTCAAGTTATGAACACTGAAGCTTTCTTT; CDR3 protein: CSVQVMNTEAFF; D gene: -; V gene: TRBV29-1; J gene: TRBJ1-1; clone size: -; CDR3 length: 12
CDR3 DNA: TGTGCCAGCAGTCCCGGACTCTCGGGGGGGGACATTCAGTACTTC; CDR3 protein: CASSPGLSGGDIQYF; D gene: TRBD2; V gene: TRBV6-5; J gene: TRBJ2-4; clone size: -; CDR3 length: 15
CDR3 DNA: TGTGCCAGCAGGCCTCGTTCCGGGGACTTCTTAGGCTACGAGCAGTACTTC; CDR3 protein: CASRPRSGDFLGYEQYF; D gene: -; V gene: TRBV27; J gene: TRBJ2-7; clone size: -; CDR3 length: 17
CDR3 DNA: TGCACCAGCAGCCAAGATAAGGGGAATGAAAAACTGTTTTTT; CDR3 protein: CTSSQDKGNEKLFF; D gene: -; V gene: TRBV1; J gene: TRBJ1-4; clone size: -; CDR3 length: 14
CDR3 DNA: TGTGCCAGTCAAACCGTGGGGGGGACCGGGGAGCTGTTTTTT; CDR3 protein: CASQTVGGTGELFF; D gene: TRBD2; V gene: TRBV6-1; J gene: TRBJ2-2; clone size: -; CDR3 length: 14
CDR3 DNA: TGTGCCACCCAGCGGGGTTACAATGAGCAGTTCTTC; CDR3 protein: CATQRGYNEQFF; D gene: TRBD2; V gene: TRBV15; J gene: TRBJ2-1; clone size: once; CDR3 length: 12
CDR3 DNA: TGTGCCAGCACCCGATCAGGGGGCGGAGAGACCCAGTACTTC; CDR3 protein: CASTRSGGGETQYF; D gene: TRBD1; V gene: TRBV5-4; J gene: TRBJ2-5; clone size: -; CDR3 length: 14
CDR3 DNA: TGTGCCAGCAGCACCGGGACAGAGACCGGGGAGCTGTTTTTT; CDR3 protein: CASSTGTETGELFF; D gene: TRBD1; V gene: TRBV7-3; J gene: TRBJ2-2; clone size: -; CDR3 length: 14
CDR3 DNA: TGTGCCAGCAGCTACGGAGGGGCCTCCACATATAATTCACCCCTCCACTTT; CDR3 protein: CASSYGGASTYNSPLHF; D gene: -; V gene: TRBV5-6; J gene: TRBJ1-6; clone size: -; CDR3 length: 17
CDR3 DNA: TGTGCCAGCAGCTACACTAGTAGGGCAGATACGCAGTATTTT; CDR3 protein: CASSYTSRADTQYF; D gene: -; V gene: TRBV7-8; J gene: TRBJ2-3; clone size: once; CDR3 length: 14
CDR3 DNA: TGTGCCAGCAGCTTGGGACTAGCGGAATACGAGCAGTACTTC; CDR3 protein: CASSLGLAEYEQYF; D gene: TRBD2; V gene: TRBV7-9; J gene: TRBJ2-7; clone size: -; CDR3 length: 14
CDR3 DNA: TGTGCCACCAGCCCCAGGGGAGAGCCCCAGCATTTT; CDR3 protein: CATSPRGEPQHF; D gene: -; V gene: TRBV15; J gene: TRBJ1-5; clone size: once; CDR3 length: 12
CDR3 DNA: TGTGCCAGCAGCTTAGGGCTAGCGACTAGCACAGATACGCAGTATTTT; CDR3 protein: CASSLGLATSTDTQYF; D gene: -; V gene: TRBV11-2; J gene: TRBJ2-3; clone size: -; CDR3 length: 16
CDR3 DNA: TGTGCCAGCAGTTTAGGGACTAGCGGGAGGGACGAGCAGTACTTC; CDR3 protein: CASSLGTSGRDEQYF; D gene: TRBD2; V gene: TRBV28; J gene: TRBJ2-7; clone size: -; CDR3 length: 15
CDR3 DNA: TGTGCCAGCGAATATACTCCCGACTCCTACAATGAGCAGTTCTTC; CDR3 protein: CASEYTPDSYNEQFF; D gene: -; V gene: TRBV7-9; J gene: TRBJ2-1; clone size: -; CDR3 length: 15
CDR3 DNA: TGTGCCAGTAGTTCTACAGGGTCGGACATTCAGTACTTC; CDR3 protein: CASSSTGSDIQYF; D gene: -; V gene: TRBV19; J gene: TRBJ2-4; clone size: -; CDR3 length: 13
CDR3 DNA: TGTGCCAGCAGTGAAACGGGGGGCGCCTTCCACGAGCAGTACTTC; CDR3 protein: CASSETGGAFHEQYF; D gene: -; V gene: TRBV2; J gene: TRBJ2-7; clone size: -; CDR3 length: 15
CDR3 DNA: TGTGCCAGCAGCCATGGTAGTTCGAGAGGAAACACCATATATTTT; CDR3 protein: CASSHGSSRGNTIYF; D gene: -; V gene: TRBV11-2; J gene: TRBJ1-3; clone size: -; CDR3 length: 15
CDR3 DNA: TGTGCCAGCAGAGACCCGGGACTTCAAGAGACCCAGTACTTC; CDR3 protein: CASRDPGLQETQYF; D gene: -; V gene: TRBV28; J gene: TRBJ2-5; clone size: -; CDR3 length: 14
CDR3 DNA: TGTGCCAGTAGTATAGATCTAGGACTCACCTACGAGCAGTACTTC; CDR3 protein: CASSIDLGLTYEQYF; D gene: -; V gene: TRBV19; J gene: TRBJ2-7; clone size: -; CDR3 length: 15
CDR3 DNA: TGTGCCAGCAGCTCCGGACTCCTCCCCCACGAGCAGTACTTC; CDR3 protein: CASSSGLLPHEQYF; D gene: -; V gene: TRBV7-2; J gene: TRBJ2-7; clone size: -; CDR3 length: 14
CDR3 DNA: TGTGCCAGCAGTTACTCCGCCGGAGGGAAGGCTTACGAGCAGTACTTC; CDR3 protein: CASSYSAGGKAYEQYF; D gene: -; V gene: TRBV6-5; J gene: TRBJ2-7; clone size: once; CDR3 length: 16
CDR3 DNA: TGTGCCAGCAGTTCGGAAGGGACTAGCGGGAGCGAGCAGTACTTC; CDR3 protein: CASSSEGTSGSEQYF; D gene: TRBD2; V gene: TRBV28; J gene: TRBJ2-7; clone size: -; CDR3 length: 15
CDR3 DNA: TGTGCCAGTAGTATGTTAGCGGGAGGCACAGATACGCAGTATTTT; CDR3 protein: CASSMLAGGTDTQYF; D gene: TRBD2; V gene: TRBV19; J gene: TRBJ2-3; clone size: -; CDR3 length: 15
CDR3 DNA: TGTGCCAGCAGCGTAGATTCGAGCTCTGGAAACACCATATATTTT; CDR3 protein: CASSVDSSSGNTIYF; D gene: -; V gene: TRBV9; J gene: TRBJ1-3; clone size: few; CDR3 length: 15
CDR3 DNA: TGTGCCAGCAGCTTGTTAGACGGGGGAACCTACGAGCAGTACTTC; CDR3 protein: CASSLLDGGTYEQYF; D gene: -; V gene: TRBV5-4; J gene: TRBJ2-7; clone size: -; CDR3 length: 15
CDR3 DNA: TGTGCCAGCAGCTTGCTTGAGTCCTACAATGAGCAGTTCTTC; CDR3 protein: CASSLLESYNEQFF; D gene: -; V gene: TRBV7-9; J gene: TRBJ2-1; clone size: -; CDR3 length: 14
CDR3 DNA: TGTGCCAGCAGCAAGGTGAAGGGGAGGGGAAATCAGTCCCAGCATTTT; CDR3 protein: CASSKVKGRGNQSQHF; D gene: -; V gene: TRBV21-1; J gene: TRBJ1-5; clone size: once; CDR3 length: 16
CDR3 DNA: TGTGCCAGCTCACCATTGCAGGCGACCCACAATGAGCAGTTCTTC; CDR3 protein: CASSPLQATHNEQFF; D gene: -; V gene: TRBV18; J gene: TRBJ2-1; clone size: -; CDR3 length: 15
CDR3 DNA: TGTGCCAGCAGCCCATCCGTCCCGAGCTCCTACAATGAGCAGTTCTTC; CDR3 protein: CASSPSVPSSYNEQFF; D gene: -; V gene: TRBV7-2; J gene: TRBJ2-1; clone size: -; CDR3 length: 16
CDR3 DNA: TGTGCCAATCAGGGTGTACACAATGAGCAGTTCTTC; CDR3 protein: CANQGVHNEQFF; D gene: -; V gene: TRBV7-9; J gene: TRBJ2-1; clone size: -; CDR3 length: 12
CDR3 DNA: TGTGCCAGCAGTTACGCCTCGACTAAAGCCTACGAGCAGTACTTC; CDR3 protein: CASSYASTKAYEQYF; D gene: -; V gene: TRBV6-5; J gene: TRBJ2-7; clone size: -; CDR3 length: 15
CDR3 DNA: TGTGCCAGCAGCTTAGAAAGGGGTGGAAAACTGTTTTTT; CDR3 protein: CASSLERGGKLFF; D gene: -; V gene: TRBV7-2; J gene: TRBJ1-4; clone size: few; CDR3 length: 13
CDR3 DNA: TGTGCCTGGAGTGTACGCGGAGGGAACTATGGCTACACCTTC; CDR3 protein: CAWSVRGGNYGYTF; D gene: -; V gene: TRBV30; J gene: TRBJ1-2; clone size: once; CDR3 length: 14
CDR3 DNA: TGTGCCGTCCGACCGCCGGGACAGGCAAGCTCTGGAAACACCATATATTTT; CDR3 protein: CAVRPPGQASSGNTIYF; D gene: TRBD1; V gene: TRBV28; J gene: TRBJ1-3; clone size: -; CDR3 length: 17
CDR3 DNA: TGTGCCAGCAGCTTAGGACTAGCGGGAGAGGGGCAGTACTTC; CDR3 protein: CASSLGLAGEGQYF; D gene: TRBD2; V gene: TRBV7-9; J gene: TRBJ2-7; clone size: -; CDR3 length: 14